What follows are 18 T cell receptor delta chains derived from one specimen sequenced in a study of γδ T cells in repeated Plasmodium falciparum infection. Flow sorting of PBMC yielded separate Vgamma9/Vdelta2+ and Vdelta2-negative gammadelta T cell populations for bulk repertoire analysis. TCRdb reran clone calling via CATT on the multiplex PCR reads. The table includes tens of thousands of delta-chain clones, 0.98% detected once. The sequenced sample consisted of gamma-delta T cells from blood. These receptors all come from a pool of human donors (malaria-infected and uninfected, not separated).

This clone has a handful of counts. TCRdb's protein, taken from a much larger clone, differs from this DNA's translation at residue 3, likely owing to a read error; the protein displayed comes from the DNA. The gene calls are TRDV1 and TRDJ1; 7 bases align to TRDD3. The J gene, absent from TCRdb, was called here by matching the DNA to germline. CDR1 and CDR2 from the germline V gene are TSWWSYY and QGS. The CDR3 has 22 residues. The CDR3 is CAPGEQSRWLGSYWGLPDKLIF. CDR3 coding DNA: TGTGCTCCTGGGGAACAAAGTCGATGGTTGGGTTCATACTGGGGATTACCCGATAAACTCATCTTT.

This clone has a handful of counts. One base separates it from a far larger clone, so it is likely a read error. At the DNA level, this CDR3 is encoded by other sequences in the same sample as well. The chain employs TRDV1 and TRDJ1, with 13 positions matching TRDD3. V was pared by 6 bases and J by 5 bases, with 18 bases of the junction left unmatched. Germline V gives CDR1 TSWWSYY, CDR2 QGS. The CDR3 loop spans 19 amino acids. DNA of the CDR3: TGTGCTCTTGGAGGCCTGACTGACTGGGGGATACGCGTAACTGATAAACTCATCTTT. Translated, it gives CALGGLTDWGIRVTDKLIF.

This clone has only a few counts. With only one base between it and a far larger clone, this is likely a read error. Other nucleotide sequences from this sample produce the same CDR3. CDR3 bases: TGTGCCTGCGACACCGTCGGGGATAAAAGCGATAAACTCATCTTT. The encoded protein is CACDTVGDKSDKLIF. The V and J genes are TRDV2 and TRDJ1, with 7 bases fitting TRDD3. The J gene was missing in TCRdb and was found by matching the end of the DNA to germline. CDR1 and CDR2 (germline): GEAIGNYY, EKD. The CDR3 extends over 15 amino acids.

Regarding this clone: The TCRdb protein, from a much larger clone, departs from this DNA's translation at residue 11, likely by read error; the protein shown derives from the DNA. No J gene call was made, and the V gene is TRDV2. The CDR3 length is 13 residues. Germline loops: CDR1 GEAIGNYY, CDR2 EKD. The DNA of the CDR3 is TGTGCCTGTGACGCACTTGACACCGATAAACCCATCTTT. Translation: CACDALDTDKPIF.

As for this clone: The protein TCRdb lists belongs to a much larger clone and differs from this DNA's translation at residue 18, which points to a read error; the protein shown is made from the DNA. The genes are TRDV1 and TRDJ1; 11 bases agree with TRDD3. Germline matching of the DNA provided the J gene here, since TCRdb leaves it blank. After removal of 3 bases from V and 1 base from J, the junction contained 28 bases not matched to a gene. Germline CDR1 reads TSWWSYY; CDR2 reads QGS. CDR3 size: 24 residues. The CDR3 loop is CALGEPFTFLNWGIYPRCTDKLIF. In DNA, the CDR3 is TGTGCTCTTGGGGAGCCTTTTACCTTCCTCAACTGGGGGATATATCCTAGGTGCACCGATAAACTCATCTTT.

As to this clone: The protein TCRdb gives is from a much larger clone and does not agree with this DNA's translation at residue 5, likely a read error; the protein shown here comes from the DNA. The rearrangement joins TRDV1 to TRDJ1; weak D call: TRDD3 (5 bases). V lost 4 bases, J lost 0 bases, and 15 bases lay in between. CDR3 length equals 16 residues. Germline values: CDR1 TSWWSYY, CDR2 QGS. The CDR3 sequence: CALGGYRPGYTDKLIF. DNA of the CDR3: TGTGCTCTTGGGGGATACCGTCCTGGGTACACCGATAAACTCATCTTT.

This clone was observed a few times. TCRdb lists the protein of a much larger clone for this DNA, which differs at residue 12, so this is likely a read error; the protein given here is translated from the DNA itself. The J gene is TRDJ1, the V gene TRDV1; tentatively, D is TRDD3 (6 bases). TCRdb carries no J gene annotation; the J gene was assigned here by matching the DNA with germline. In germline, CDR1 is TSWWSYY, CDR2 QGS. V was cut by 2 bases and J by 10 bases, with 20 bases left in between. This CDR3 comprises 15 residues. The DNA for the CDR3 is TGTGCTCTTGGGGAAGCGGCTGGGGTCCCGAATAGACTCATCTTT. This gives the protein CALGEAAGVPNRLIF.

This clone has a count of ten or more. The chain employs TRDV1 and TRDJ1, with D perhaps TRDD3 (5 bases). CDR3 length: 17 amino acids. Per the germline V gene, CDR1 is TSWWSYY and CDR2 is QGS. Trimming took 3 bases from V and 0 from J, leaving 17 bases between them. The CDR3 loop reads CALGDQLAGYDTDKLIF. Written as DNA, the CDR3 is TGTGCTCTTGGGGACCAACTGGCTGGGTACGACACCGATAAACTCATCTTT.

A note on this clone: TCRdb lists the protein of a much larger clone for this DNA, which differs at residue 7, so this is likely a read error; the protein given here is translated from the DNA itself. This chain connects TRDV1 to TRDJ1; 8 bases fit TRDD3. Since TCRdb gives no J gene, matching the DNA to germline was used here to assign it. Germline V gene data show CDR1 as TSWWSYY and CDR2 as QGS. J was trimmed by 3 bases and V by 3 bases; bases with no gene match: 27. The CDR3 totals 22 residues. CDR3 sequence reads: CALGEPSTARILGVLLPDKLIF. As DNA, the CDR3 is TGTGCTCTTGGGGAGCCCAGTACAGCTCGGATACTGGGGGTCCTCCTGCCCGATAAACTCATCTTT.

This clone was counted ten times or more. The TCRdb protein comes from a much larger clone and disagrees with this DNA's translation at residue 3, likely due to a read error; the protein given here is derived from the DNA. The J gene is TRDJ1, the V gene TRDV2; 10 positions match TRDD3. The J gene comes from matching the DNA to germline here; TCRdb lacks it. Looked up from germline, CDR1 is GEAIGNYY and CDR2 is EKD. This CDR3 is 18 amino acids long. The CDR3 reads CARDQHFTGGFMADKLIF. The CDR3 DNA reads TGTGCCCGTGACCAACATTTTACTGGGGGATTTATGGCCGATAAACTCATCTTT.

The sample holds a few counts of this clone. This DNA translates differently at residue 8 from the TCRdb protein, which is that of a much larger clone; a read error is likely, and the protein shown is the DNA's own translation. This chain links TRDV1 with TRDJ2, with 8 positions matching TRDD3. Germline loops: CDR1 TSWWSYY, CDR2 QGS. The CDR3 consists of 17 residues. Trimming took 0 bases from V and 9 from J; bases not matched to a gene: 12. The CDR3 DNA sequence: TGTGCTCTTGGGGAACTTCGTCAGGGGGGATATGGGCCACAACTCTTCTTT. Amino acid sequence: CALGELRQGGYGPQLFF.

This clone has a handful of counts. The TCRdb protein, from a much larger clone, departs from this DNA's translation at residue 11, likely by read error; the protein shown derives from the DNA. The gene calls are TRDV1 and TRDJ1; 9 nucleotides agree with TRDD3. J gave up 2 bases and V 2 bases, and 12 bases lay outside the gene matches. From germline, CDR1 is TSWWSYY and CDR2 QGS. CDR3 length: 18 amino acids. For the CDR3, the DNA is TGTGCTCTTGGGGAATTCGCCTGGGGGATGAGGACGACCGATAAACTCATCTTT. Translated, it gives CALGEFAWGMRTTDKLIF.

Regarding this clone: A far more abundant clone sits one base away, making this likely a read error. Additional DNA sequences in this sample encode the identical CDR3. This chain links TRDV1 with TRDJ1; 12 nucleotides match TRDD3. TCRdb is silent on the J gene; assignment here came from matching the DNA to germline. V was pared by 1 base and J by 3 bases, with 9 bases of the junction left unmatched. CDR1 is TSWWSYY, CDR2 QGS, per germline. The CDR3 covers 18 residues. CDR3 protein: CALGEPADWGIPADKLIF. DNA for the CDR3: TGTGCTCTTGGGGAACCGGCTGACTGGGGGATACCAGCCGATAAACTCATCTTT.

In this sample, this clone turned up a few times. A far larger clone is one base from this, pointing to a likely read error. Other DNA sequences in this specimen translate into the identical CDR3. CDR3 coding DNA: TGTGCCTGTGACACATTAGTACTGGGGGATACGGGACACACCGATAAACTCATCTTT. It codes for CACDTLVLGDTGHTDKLIF. The chain couples TRDV2 to TRDJ1; 13 positions match TRDD3. The CDR3 length is 19 residues. Per germline, CDR1 GEAIGNYY and CDR2 EKD. Losses at the gene ends were 1 base for V and 0 bases for J; bases not matched to a gene: 10.

Comments on this clone: A read error is the likely source, as a far larger clone sits one nucleotide away. The chain is built from TRDV1 and TRDJ1; 12 bases are a match to TRDD3. The V gene end was trimmed by 5 bases and the J gene end by 3 bases; junction bases not matched to a gene: 55. In germline, CDR1 is TSWWSYY, CDR2 QGS. The CDR3 is 32 residues long. The DNA of the CDR3 is TGTGCTCTTGGGACTCCAATACCCGGCCACTCCCGCACTACCCACTCCCGAGACTGGGGGATACCCCTGATTCGTTACGCCGATAAACTCATCTTT. Its protein product is CALGTPIPGHSRTTHSRDWGIPLIRYADKLIF.

Points on this clone: The protein given by TCRdb reflects a much larger clone and differs at residue 3 from this DNA's translation, likely from a read error; the protein shown is the DNA's translation. J is TRDJ1 and V is TRDV1; TRDD3 aligns across 8 bases. The CDR3 is 17 residues long. CDR1 TSWWSYY and CDR2 QGS come from the germline V gene. The CDR3 region has the DNA TGTGCTCCTGGGGGACATTCCCCCGGTGTGGGTTGGGGTAAACTCATCTTT. It codes for CAPGGHSPGVGWGKLIF.

This clone was seen repeatedly, ten times or more. TCRdb pairs this DNA with a much larger clone's protein that differs at residue 14, likely a read error; the protein shown was translated from the DNA. V is TRDV2 and J is TRDJ1; D possibly corresponds to TRDD3 (10 bases). TCRdb gives no J gene; it was assigned here by matching the DNA to germline. Per germline, CDR1 GEAIGNYY and CDR2 EKD. The CDR3 length is 19 residues. With 6 bases removed from V and 4 bases from J, the gap between germline ends came to 32 bases. The CDR3 sequence: CACSFLRTGGSASGDKLIF. The CDR3, as DNA: TGTGCCTGTTCCTTCCTACGTACTGGGGGATCGGCTTCCGGCGATAAACTCATCTTT.

This clone was found a few times. TCRdb lists the protein of a much larger clone for this DNA, which differs at residue 3, so this is likely a read error; the protein given here is translated from the DNA itself. J is TRDJ3 and V is TRDV2, with D uncertain. TCRdb lists no J gene, so it was determined here by aligning the DNA to germline. CDR3 size: 18 residues. CDR1 GEAIGNYY and CDR2 EKD come from the germline V gene. The CDR3 loop is CAYDTRGPGSWDTRQMFF. The CDR3 coding sequence is TGTGCCTATGACACCCGTGGTCCGGGCTCCTGGGACACCCGACAGATGTTTTTC.